These 11 T cell receptor beta chains came from one sample sequenced in a study of neurological immune-mediated disorders. Using its own MiXCR run on the 5' RACE reads, TCRdb lists one record per CDR3 protein. This sample has fewer than 85,000 distinct CDR3 sequences, with roughly 4.5% found just once. Sample time point: longitudinal time-point 3. The sequenced sample consisted of PBMCs. The receptor set was obtained from a woman in her fifties or sixties with multiple sclerosis.

This clonotype was seen many times. This sequence joins TRBV5-1 and TRBJ2-3; 7 nucleotides match TRBD2. The CDR3 loop spans 14 amino acids. V shed 4 bases, J shed 0 bases, and the junction held 2 bases outside the gene matches. Germline assignment: CDR1 SGHRS and CDR2 YFSETQ. This CDR3 is CASSISGSTDTQYF. CDR3 nucleotide sequence: TGCGCCAGCAGCATTAGCGGGAGCACAGATACGCAGTATTTT.

This clonotype appeared many times. The V and J genes are TRBV9 and TRBJ1-2; TRBD1 might be the D (6 bases). V lost 3 bases and J lost 4, with 10 bases in between. Germline CDR1 SGDLS, CDR2 YYNGEE. The CDR3 is 13 residues long. CDR3 coding DNA: TGTGCCAGCAGCGCAGGGGTCAGCTATGGCTACACCTTC. This encodes CASSAGVSYGYTF.

This clonotype was observed at least ten times. The chain employs TRBV7-2 and TRBJ1-3; D is ambiguous. V was clipped by 1 base and J by 3 bases, with 4 bases between them. Germline CDR1 and CDR2: SGHTA and FQGNSA. The CDR3 length is 13 residues. The CDR3 coding sequence is TGTGCCAGCAGCTTAGAGTATGGAAACACCATATATTTT. Translating it yields CASSLEYGNTIYF.

There are many counts of this clonotype. CDR3 in DNA: TGCGCCAGCAGCTTGGTTGTTCGGGATGGCTACACCTTC. Protein product: CASSLVVRDGYTF. The rearrangement joins TRBV5-1 to TRBJ1-2; no firm D call. Germline CDR1 and CDR2: SGHRS and YFSETQ. The germline V and J ends were trimmed by 0 bases and 6 bases, with 9 bases remaining between them. This CDR3 contains 13 residues.

V is TRBV10-2 and J is TRBJ1-1; D not resolved. This CDR3 contains 13 residues. Germline V gene data show CDR1 as WSHSY and CDR2 as SAAADI. Trimming removed 3 bases from V and 0 bases from J, with 5 bases in between. CDR3 loop: CASSDQVNTEAFF. CDR3 sequence (DNA): TGCGCCAGCAGTGACCAGGTGAACACTGAAGCTTTCTTT.

There are many counts of this clonotype. The chain is built from TRBV11-1 and TRBJ2-7; no reliable D call. Germline CDR1 reads SGHAT; CDR2 reads FQDESV (reference sequence). The CDR3 runs 16 residues. The V end was cut by 3 bases, the J end by 2 bases, with 17 bases between. The CDR3 here is CASSFSGDSITYEQYF. The DNA for the CDR3 is TGTGCCAGCAGCTTCTCTGGTGACTCCATAACCTACGAGCAGTACTTC.

This clonotype was picked up many times. This rearrangement joins TRBV12-3 or TRBV12-4 to TRBJ1-5; the D gene is possibly TRBD1 (6 bases). The CDR3 totals 16 residues. Trimming shortened V by 1 base and J by 4 bases, and 14 bases separated the two germline ends. The CDR3 spells CASSLVPTGLNQPQHF. The CDR3 region has the DNA TGTGCCAGCAGTTTAGTCCCTACAGGGTTAAATCAGCCCCAGCATTTT.

This clonotype was observed at least ten times. The V and J genes are TRBV6-6 and TRBJ1-2; no firm D call. This CDR3 comprises 13 residues. Trimming shortened V by 5 bases and J by 2 bases, and 9 bases separated the two germline ends. Germline V CDR1 and CDR2: MNHNY, SVGAGI (reference sequence). CDR3: CASSRTRNYGYTF. CDR3 bases: TGTGCCAGCAGTCGGACTCGGAACTATGGCTACACCTTC.

This clonotype was seen at least ten times. J is TRBJ1-1 and V is TRBV4-1, with a weak D call TRBD1 (6 bases). CDR3 length: 17 residues. V was cut by 0 bases and J by 6 bases, with 20 bases left in between. The germline V gene encodes CDR1 MGHRA and CDR2 YSYEKL. The CDR3 loop reads CASSQDPLGGIRSEAFF. The CDR3 nucleotides read TGCGCCAGCAGCCAAGATCCATTGGGGGGCATCCGGTCTGAAGCTTTCTTT.

This clonotype was recorded at least ten times. The V and J genes are TRBV29-1 and TRBJ1-1, with a weak D call TRBD1 (6 bases). CDR3 length: 12 amino acids. Germline CDR1 and CDR2: SQVTM and ANQGSEA. The germline V and J ends were trimmed by 7 bases and 4 bases, with 13 bases remaining between them. The CDR3 DNA follows: TGCAGCGGTAAGGGGGGGCTCACTGAAGCTTTCTTT. Residues: CSGKGGLTEAFF.

Remarks on this clonotype: This may arise from a read error, as a much more abundant clone is one base away. The gene calls are TRBV6-6 and TRBJ1-2, with D hard to call. The CDR3 sequence is 16 residues long. Germline V gives CDR1 MNHNY, CDR2 SVGAGI (reference sequence). CDR3 nucleotide sequence: TGTGTCAGCAGTCCCGTCGGCTTCGGGCGCAGCTATGGCTACACCTTC. Translating it yields CVSSPVGFGRSYGYTF.